The entry below describes one TCR beta chain. The source of the sample is a study of blood T cell repertoires in COVID-19. Turning to the study itself: The United States, Italy and Spain were the sources of the acute and convalescent COVID-19 samples. Sources were T cells, B-cell-depleted T cells, or PBMCs; the material itself was cDNA or gDNA.

The germline V gene has CDR1 SEHNR and CDR2 FQNEAQ (reference sequence). CDR3 size: 16 residues. V gave up 5 bases and J gave up 2 bases; unmatched junction bases: 6. Original processing notes: Amplifying reference gene primers gave estimates of nucleated cell counts. Method: immunoSEQ multiplex PCR; TCRdb's copy keeps in-frame clones and lacks some. Clonal size and the V and J genes are those of that table, whereas D and trimming came from the DNA. The table has 100,000 to 120,000 clones, roughly 80% seen once; the top ten hold 7.5% to 10%. The receptor was isolated from a middle-aged woman with acute or convalescent COVID-19. Material for sequencing was peripheral blood. The chain is built from TRBV7-9 and TRBJ1-4, with 9 positions matching TRBD1. The CDR3 DNA reads as TGTGCCAGCAGCCCCGGGACAGGGATCACTAATGAAAAACTGTTTTTT. It codes for CASSPGTGITNEKLFF. Supplemented by reference TRBV7-9 and TRBJ1-4, the full variable domain reads DTGVSQNPRHKITKRGQNVTFRCDPISEHNRLYWYRQTLGQGPEFLTYFQNEAQLEKSRLLSDRFSAERPKGSFSTLEIQRTEQGDSAMYLCASSPGTGITNEKLFFGSGTQLSVL.